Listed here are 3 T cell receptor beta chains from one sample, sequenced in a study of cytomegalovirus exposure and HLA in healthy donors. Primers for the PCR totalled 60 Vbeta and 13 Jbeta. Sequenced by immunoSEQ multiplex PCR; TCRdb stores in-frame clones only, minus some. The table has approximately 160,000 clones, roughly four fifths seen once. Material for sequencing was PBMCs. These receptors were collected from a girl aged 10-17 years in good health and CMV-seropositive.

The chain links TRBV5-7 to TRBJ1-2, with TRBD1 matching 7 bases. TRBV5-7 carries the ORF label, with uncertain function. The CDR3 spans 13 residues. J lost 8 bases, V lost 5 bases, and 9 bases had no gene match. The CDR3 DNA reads TGTGCCAGCAGGACAGGGTATGATAGAGGCTACACCTTC. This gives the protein CASRTGYDRGYTF.

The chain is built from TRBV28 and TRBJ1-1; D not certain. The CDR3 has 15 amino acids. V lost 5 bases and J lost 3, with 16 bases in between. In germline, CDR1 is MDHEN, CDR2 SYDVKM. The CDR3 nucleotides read TGTGCCAGCAGTCCCGATGAGGTGGTGGACACTGAAGCTTTCTTT. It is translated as CASSPDEVVDTEAFF.

The DNA of the CDR3 is TGTGCCAGTAATGACAGGGGTAATTCACCCCTCCACTTT. It encodes CASNDRGNSPLHF. This sequence joins TRBV19 and TRBJ1-6; 8 bases are shared with TRBD1. The ends lost 7 bases at V and 6 bases at J; junction bases unmatched: 2. CDR1 is LNHDA, CDR2 SQIVND, per germline (reference sequence). This CDR3 is built from 13 residues. The whole variable domain, filled in from reference TRBV19 and TRBJ1-6, reads DGGITQSPKYLFRKEGQNVTLSCEQNLNHDAMYWYRQDPGQGLRLIYYSQIVNDFQKGDIAEGYSVSREKKESFPLTVTSAQKNPTAFYLCASNDRGNSPLHFGNGTRLTVT.